This T cell receptor (beta chain) was documented in a study of T-cell reconstitution after alpha-beta-depleted transplantation in children. As it was prepared, the TCRbeta library received unique molecular identifiers. TCRdb used MiXCR to reprocess the PCR reads, holding one entry per CDR3 protein. The sample has about 78,000 distinct CDR3 sequences, less than 15% seen once. In germline, CDR1 is SGHKS, CDR2 YYEKEE (reference sequence). The CDR3 is 15 amino acids. Trimming left V 0 bases short and J 8 bases short, with 17 bases between. In the case of this clonotype: Its specificity is unknown.

Study results and caveats: Most T-cell counts and diversity one year after the transplant came from T cells that were newly produced.

This chain joins TRBV5-5 and TRBJ1-2; tentatively, D is TRBD1 (5 bases). The source material was PBMCs, mostly from graft donor cells, sampled 180 days after TCRalphabeta/CD19-depleted stem cell transplant. This clonotype was obtained from a male patient under 10 years old who had a stem cell transplant for acute lymphoblastic leukemia, so the T cells may come from the graft donor. CDR3 residues: CASSLEGPTQGGYTF. For the CDR3, the DNA is TGTGCCAGCAGCTTGGAAGGGCCTACTCAGGGAGGCTACACCTTC.